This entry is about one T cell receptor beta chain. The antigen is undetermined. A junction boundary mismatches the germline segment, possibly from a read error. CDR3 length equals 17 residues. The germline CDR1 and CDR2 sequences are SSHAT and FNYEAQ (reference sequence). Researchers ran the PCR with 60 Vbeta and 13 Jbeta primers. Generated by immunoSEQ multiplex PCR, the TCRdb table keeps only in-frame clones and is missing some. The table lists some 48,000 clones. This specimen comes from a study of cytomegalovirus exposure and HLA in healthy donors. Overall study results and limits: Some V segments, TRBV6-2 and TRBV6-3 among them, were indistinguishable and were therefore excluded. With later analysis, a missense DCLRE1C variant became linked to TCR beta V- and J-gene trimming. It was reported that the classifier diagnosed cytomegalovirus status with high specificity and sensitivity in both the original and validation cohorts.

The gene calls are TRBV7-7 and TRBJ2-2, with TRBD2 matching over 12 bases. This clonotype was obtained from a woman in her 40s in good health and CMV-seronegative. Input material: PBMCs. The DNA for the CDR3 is TGTGCTAGCAGCCCCCAACTAGCGGGAGGTCGCACCGGGGAGCTGTTTTTT. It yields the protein CASSPQLAGGRTGELFF. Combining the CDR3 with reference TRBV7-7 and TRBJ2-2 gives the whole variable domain GAGVSQSPRYKVTKRGQDVTLRCDPISSHATLYWYQQALGQGPEFLTYFNYEAQPDKSGLPSDRFSAERPEGSISTLTIQRTEQRDSAMYRCASSPQLAGGRTGELFFGEGSRLTVL.